The next 24 T cell receptor beta chains were all read from a single sample in a study of blood T cell repertoires in COVID-19. Produced via immunoSEQ multiplex PCR; TCRdb's table is partial and in-frame only. The table lists under 85,000 clones, 85% to 90% of them singletons. The sample consisted of peripheral blood. All receptors derive from an elderly man with acute or convalescent COVID-19.

The chain joins TRBV27 to TRBJ2-3; TRBD1 agrees at 9 bases. The CDR3 sequence is 16 residues long. Per germline, CDR1 MNHEY and CDR2 SMNVEV (reference sequence). J gave up 5 bases and V 3 bases, and 9 bases lay outside the gene matches. The CDR3 coding sequence is TGTGCCAGCAGTTTGGGGACAGGGAAGGGCAAAGATACGCAGTATTTT. Amino acid sequence: CASSLGTGKGKDTQYF.

The genes are TRBV2 and TRBJ1-4; D is possibly TRBD1 (5 bases). Germline V CDR1 and CDR2: SNHLY, FYNNEI. This CDR3 region has 14 residues. Trimming took 1 base from V and 3 from J, leaving 6 bases between them. The CDR3 nucleotides are TGTGCCAGCAGTGAAGGACAGCCTAATGAAAAACTGTTTTTT. It codes for CASSEGQPNEKLFF.

The V call is TRBV6-5, the J call TRBJ1-5; 7 nucleotides align to TRBD1. Germline CDR1 and CDR2: MNHEY and SVGAGI. V shed 0 bases, J shed 4 bases, and the junction held 3 bases outside the gene matches. The CDR3 runs to 15 residues. The CDR3 nucleotides read TGTGCCAGCAGTTACTCGGGACAGACTAATCAGCCCCAGCATTTT. Translating it yields CASSYSGQTNQPQHF.

J is TRBJ1-4 and V is TRBV9; D is unclear. Germline V gene lookup returns CDR1 SGDLS and CDR2 YYNGEE. The CDR3 is made up of 14 amino acids. Trimming stripped 4 bases from V and 0 bases from J, with 7 bases between. CDR3 loop: CASSPTATNEKLFF. CDR3 coding DNA: TGTGCCAGCAGCCCTACTGCAACTAATGAAAAACTGTTTTTT.

The chain is built from TRBV29-1 and TRBJ1-2; TRBD1 is a possible D gene (5 bases). The germline CDR1 and CDR2 sequences are SQVTM and ANQGSEA. CDR3 length: 12 amino acids. V lost 6 bases and J 6 bases, leaving 14 bases between the germline ends. The CDR3 here is CSVATASHGYTF. The CDR3 DNA sequence: TGCAGCGTCGCGACAGCTTCTCATGGCTACACCTTC.

V is TRBV14 and J is TRBJ2-7; tentative D call: TRBD1 (5 bases). Germline-derived CDR1 and CDR2 are SGHDN and FVKESK. Trimming left V 0 bases short and J 2 bases short, with 11 bases between. The CDR3 sequence is 15 residues long. Here the CDR3 reads CASSQDQDMTYEQYF. CDR3 coding DNA: TGTGCCAGCAGCCAAGATCAGGACATGACCTACGAGCAGTACTTC.

The CDR3 protein is CATSARTGIQETQYF. Written as DNA, the CDR3 is TGTGCCACCAGTGCTCGGACAGGAATCCAAGAGACCCAGTACTTC. This sequence joins TRBV24-1 and TRBJ2-5; 7 bases map to TRBD1. With 5 bases clipped from V and 1 base from J, the junction kept 6 bases outside the gene matches. Per the germline V gene, CDR1 is KGHDR and CDR2 is SFDVKD. The CDR3 consists of 15 residues.

This sequence joins TRBV27 and TRBJ2-1; 9 nucleotides align to TRBD1. V shed 5 bases, J shed 7 bases, and the junction held 9 bases outside the gene matches. This CDR3 has 15 amino acids. CDR1 is MNHEY, CDR2 SMNVEV, per germline (reference sequence). Written as DNA, the CDR3 is TGTGCCAGCAGTCCCCCGGTAGGGACAGGGAATGAGCAGTTCTTC. As protein: CASSPPVGTGNEQFF.

In this sample, this clone turned up a few times. This chain uses TRBV10-1 with TRBJ1-1; no firm D call. The CDR3 length is 15 residues. Trimming took 7 bases from V and 2 from J, leaving 17 bases between them. The germline V gene has CDR1 WNHNN and CDR2 SYGVQD (reference sequence). This CDR3 reads CASIDSGSLNTEAFF. In DNA, the CDR3 is TGCGCCAGCATCGATTCCGGGTCTCTTAACACTGAAGCTTTCTTT.

The rearrangement joins TRBV10-1 to TRBJ2-1, with TRBD2 matching over 9 bases. The CDR3 runs 16 residues. The germline CDR1 and CDR2 sequences are WNHNN and SYGVQD (reference sequence). After removal of 5 bases from V and 4 bases from J, the junction contained 9 bases not matched to a gene. CDR3 sequence: CASSRGLASRYNEQFF. The CDR3, as DNA: TGCGCCAGCAGTAGGGGACTAGCCTCGCGGTACAATGAGCAGTTCTTC.

V is TRBV7-6 and J is TRBJ2-5; the match to TRBD1 covers 7 bases. There are 14 residues in the CDR3. Trimming removed 5 bases from V and 2 bases from J; junction bases left unmatched: 5. Germline assignment: CDR1 SGHVS and CDR2 FNYEAQ. DNA of the CDR3: TGTGCCAGCAGCCATTGGGGACAGCAAGAGACCCAGTACTTC. Translated: CASSHWGQQETQYF. The full variable domain, with the rest looked up from reference TRBV7-6 and TRBJ2-5, is GAGVSQSPRYKVTKRGQDVALRCDPISGHVSLYWYRQALGQGPEFLTYFNYEAQQDKSGLPNDRFSAERPEGSISTLTIQRTEQRDSAMYRCASSHWGQQETQYFGPGTRLLVL.

The rearrangement uses TRBV28 and TRBJ1-4, with a weak D call TRBD1 (5 bases). V was cut by 5 bases and J by 7 bases, with 26 bases left in between. Germline lookup yields CDR1 MDHEN and CDR2 SYDVKM. This CDR3 contains 18 residues. DNA of the CDR3: TGTGCCAGCAGTCCCTCCCCCGGGGACTCCAAAGAGGGTGAAAAACTGTTTTTT. Its protein is CASSPSPGDSKEGEKLFF.

The rearrangement links TRBV29-1 to TRBJ1-4; tentatively, D is TRBD1 (5 bases). V was trimmed by 4 bases and J by 1 base, leaving 10 bases between them. Per germline, CDR1 SQVTM and CDR2 ANQGSEA. CDR3 size: 14 residues. Written as DNA, the CDR3 is TGCAGCGTTGGAATGGGGGGAACTAATGAAAAACTGTTTTTT. This sequence encodes CSVGMGGTNEKLFF.

CDR3 coding DNA: TGTGCCAGCAGCTCCACTACCTACGAGCAGTACTTC. The encoded protein is CASSSTTYEQYF. The V and J genes are TRBV7-2 and TRBJ2-7, with D unclear. Germline CDR1 and CDR2: SGHTA and FQGNSA. The length of the CDR3 is 12 residues. V lost 4 bases and J 2 bases, leaving 6 bases between the germline ends.

This sequence joins TRBV28 and TRBJ2-7, with D perhaps matching TRBD1 (6 bases). Trimming removed 5 bases at V and 3 bases at J, with 14 bases between. CDR1 and CDR2 from the germline V gene are MDHEN and SYDVKM. This CDR3 spans 14 amino acids. CDR3: CASSDQRTVYEQYF. For the CDR3, the DNA is TGTGCCAGCAGTGACCAGAGGACAGTCTACGAGCAGTACTTC. Based on the CDR3 plus reference TRBV28 and TRBJ2-7, the full variable domain is DVKVTQSSRYLVKRTGEKVFLECVQDMDHENMFWYRQDPGLGLRLIYFSYDVKMKEKGDIPEGYSVSREKKERFSLILESASTNQTSMYLCASSDQRTVYEQYFGPGTRLTVT.

The chain has TRBV30 and TRBJ2-6; possibly TRBD1 for D (5 bases). The CDR3 has 15 residues. Germline values: CDR1 GTSNPN, CDR2 SVGIG (reference sequence). The V end was cut by 7 bases, the J end by 0 bases, with 13 bases between. The CDR3 loop is CAYGQGLSGANVLTF. The CDR3 DNA sequence: TGTGCCTACGGGCAGGGCCTCTCTGGGGCCAACGTCCTGACTTTC.

V is TRBV11-2 and J is TRBJ2-5; 9 positions match TRBD1. CDR1 and CDR2 from the germline V gene are SGHAT and FQNNGV. CDR3 length equals 15 residues. V was pared by 5 bases and J by 5 bases, with 9 bases of the junction left unmatched. The CDR3 nucleotides read TGTGCCAGCAGCCCCGGGACAGGGTGGGGGGAGACCCAGTACTTC. It encodes CASSPGTGWGETQYF.

The J gene is TRBJ2-7, the V gene TRBV5-4; 10 nucleotides align to TRBD1. Trimming cost V 4 bases and J 3 bases; bases outside gene matches: 7. The CDR3 loop spans 15 amino acids. Per germline, CDR1 SGHNT and CDR2 YYREEE (reference sequence). Here the CDR3 reads CASSAGQGGGYEQYF. CDR3 coding DNA: TGTGCCAGCAGCGCCGGACAGGGGGGGGGCTACGAGCAGTACTTC.

This clone was recorded only once. Sequence at one end of the junction differs from germline and may be a read error. CDR3 residues: CASSPHQETQYF. In nucleotides, the CDR3 is TGCGCCAGCTCTCCCCACCAGGAGACCCAGTACTTC. The chain uses TRBV23-1 and TRBJ2-5, with D unresolved. TRBV23-1 is placed among ORFs of uncertain function. The CDR3 is 12 residues long.

This clone was recorded once. This chain links TRBV30 with TRBJ1-1, with 9 bases aligning to TRBD1. The CDR3 runs to 16 residues. The V segment lost 0 bases and the J segment 5 bases; nucleotides outside the gene matches: 10. CDR1 and CDR2 from the germline V gene are GTSNPN and SVGIG (reference sequence). Written as DNA, the CDR3 is TGTGCCTGGAGTGTAGTCCCGGGACAGGGTCGAACTGAAGCTTTCTTT. Residues: CAWSVVPGQGRTEAFF.

This clone occurred a few times. The V and J genes are TRBV18 and TRBJ1-1, with D perhaps TRBD1 (6 bases). Germline lookup yields CDR1 KGHSH and CDR2 LQKENI. The CDR3 has 15 residues. Trimming left V 1 base short and J 0 bases short, with 9 bases between. CDR3 region: CASSPQGVMNTEAFF. DNA for the CDR3: TGTGCCAGCTCACCACAGGGGGTAATGAACACTGAAGCTTTCTTT. Based on the CDR3 plus reference TRBV18 and TRBJ1-1, the full variable domain is NAGVMQNPRHLVRRRGQEARLRCSPMKGHSHVYWYRQLPEEGLKFMVYLQKENIIDESGMPKERFSAEFPKEGPSILRIQQVVRGDSAAYFCASSPQGVMNTEAFFGQGTRLTVV.

The chain employs TRBV7-2 and TRBJ1-2; 11 bases line up with TRBD1. The CDR3 spans 15 residues. V trimming: 2 bases; J trimming: 7 bases; junction bases outside the gene matches: 6. Germline loops: CDR1 SGHTA, CDR2 FQGNSA. DNA of the CDR3: TGTGCCAGCAGCTTAACGGGACAGGGGGAAGGTGGCTACACCTTC. Protein product: CASSLTGQGEGGYTF.

The chain links TRBV19 to TRBJ1-3, with D maybe TRBD1 (5 bases). This CDR3 contains 14 residues. CDR1 and CDR2 (germline): LNHDA, SQIVND (reference sequence). V lost 3 bases to trimming and J lost 6 bases, with 12 bases between them. The CDR3 spells CASSIGVQANTIYF. The CDR3 bases are TGTGCCAGTAGTATCGGAGTACAGGCAAACACCATATATTTT.

V gene TRBV19 combines with J gene TRBJ2-6; TRBD1 aligns across 10 bases. This CDR3 region has 16 residues. The germline V gene has CDR1 LNHDA and CDR2 SQIVND (reference sequence). J gave up 2 bases and V 11 bases, and 9 bases lay outside the gene matches. CDR3 loop: CAGGQGEQAGANVLTF. The DNA of the CDR3 is TGTGCCGGTGGACAGGGGGAACAGGCTGGGGCCAACGTCCTGACTTTC. Looking up the rest from reference TRBV19 and TRBJ2-6 gives the full variable domain: DGGITQSPKYLFRKEGQNVTLSCEQNLNHDAMYWYRQDPGQGLRLIYYSQIVNDFQKGDIAEGYSVSREKKESFPLTVTSAQKNPTAFYLCAGGQGEQAGANVLTFGAGSRLTVL.